What follows is one T cell receptor beta chain and its context. The record originates from a study of identical twins. MiXCR, run by TCRdb on the 5' RACE reads, gives a single entry per CDR3 protein. The sample yields 350,000 or so distinct CDR3 sequences, 9% to 10% seen once. The sequence was obtained from a woman in her fifties or sixties in good health. Sequences were obtained from naive T cells sorted from blood.

The CDR3 spells CASSQFPKTSGNGEQFF. In nucleotides, the CDR3 is TGCGCCAGCAGCCAATTCCCCAAGACTAGCGGGAATGGTGAGCAGTTCTTC. The genes are TRBV4-1 and TRBJ2-1, with 11 bases matching TRBD2. V shed 2 bases and J 9 bases; nucleotides not matched to a gene: 12. The CDR3 covers 17 residues. The germline CDR1 and CDR2 sequences are MGHRA and YSYEKL.